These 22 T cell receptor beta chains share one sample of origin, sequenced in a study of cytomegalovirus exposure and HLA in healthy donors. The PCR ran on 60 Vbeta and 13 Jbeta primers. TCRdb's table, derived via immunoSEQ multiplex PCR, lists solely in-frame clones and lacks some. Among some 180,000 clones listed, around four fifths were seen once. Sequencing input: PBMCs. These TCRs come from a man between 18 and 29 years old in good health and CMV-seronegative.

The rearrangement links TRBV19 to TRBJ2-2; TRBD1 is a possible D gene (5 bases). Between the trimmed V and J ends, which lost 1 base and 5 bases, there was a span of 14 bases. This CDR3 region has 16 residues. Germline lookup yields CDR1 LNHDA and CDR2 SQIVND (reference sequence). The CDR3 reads CASSIALKGRTGELFF. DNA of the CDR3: TGTGCCAGTAGTATAGCCTTGAAGGGGCGGACCGGGGAGCTGTTTTTT.

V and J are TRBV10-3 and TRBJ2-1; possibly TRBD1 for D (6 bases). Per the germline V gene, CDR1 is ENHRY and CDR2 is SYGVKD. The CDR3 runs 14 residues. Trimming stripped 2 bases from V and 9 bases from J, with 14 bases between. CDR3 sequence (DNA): TGTGCCATCAGTGAGGGGGGCTACTCCGGTGAGCAGTTCTTC. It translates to CAISEGGYSGEQFF.

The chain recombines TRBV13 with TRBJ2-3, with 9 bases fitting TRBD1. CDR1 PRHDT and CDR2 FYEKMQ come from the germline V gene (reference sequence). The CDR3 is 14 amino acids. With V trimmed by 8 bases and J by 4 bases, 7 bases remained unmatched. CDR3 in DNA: TGTGCCAGCGAGGGACAGGGAGACTCAGATACGCAGTATTTT. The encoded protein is CASEGQGDSDTQYF.

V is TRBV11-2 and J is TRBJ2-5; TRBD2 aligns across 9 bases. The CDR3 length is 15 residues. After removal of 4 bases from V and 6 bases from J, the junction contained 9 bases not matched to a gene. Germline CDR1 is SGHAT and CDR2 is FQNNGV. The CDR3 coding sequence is TGTGCCAGCAGCTCGGCGGGAGGGCCGGGGAAGACCCAGTACTTC. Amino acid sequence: CASSSAGGPGKTQYF.

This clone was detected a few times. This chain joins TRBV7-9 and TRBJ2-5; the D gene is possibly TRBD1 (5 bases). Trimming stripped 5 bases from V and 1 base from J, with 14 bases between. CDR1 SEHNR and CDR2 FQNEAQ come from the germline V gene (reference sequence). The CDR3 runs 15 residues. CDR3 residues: CASSPAATAQETQYF. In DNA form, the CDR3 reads TGTGCCAGCAGCCCGGCCGCGACAGCCCAAGAGACCCAGTACTTC.

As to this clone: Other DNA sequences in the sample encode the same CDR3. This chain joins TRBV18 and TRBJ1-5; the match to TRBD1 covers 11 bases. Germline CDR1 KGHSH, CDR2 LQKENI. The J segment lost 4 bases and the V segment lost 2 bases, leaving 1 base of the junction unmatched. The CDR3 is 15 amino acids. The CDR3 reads CASSPGTGGNQPQHF. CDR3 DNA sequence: TGTGCCAGCTCACCAGGGACAGGGGGGAATCAGCCCCAGCATTTT.

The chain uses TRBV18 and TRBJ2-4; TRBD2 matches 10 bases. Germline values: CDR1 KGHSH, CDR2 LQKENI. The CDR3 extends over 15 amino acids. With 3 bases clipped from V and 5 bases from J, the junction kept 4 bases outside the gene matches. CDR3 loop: CASSPLAGDQNIQYF. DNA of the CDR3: TGTGCCAGCTCACCGCTAGCGGGAGACCAAAACATTCAGTACTTC.

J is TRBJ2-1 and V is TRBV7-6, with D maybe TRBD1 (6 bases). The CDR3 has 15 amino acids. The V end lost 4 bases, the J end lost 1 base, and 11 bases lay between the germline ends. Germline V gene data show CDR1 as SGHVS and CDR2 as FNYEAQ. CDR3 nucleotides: TGTGCCAGCAGCTCGCTGACAGGATCCTACAATGAGCAGTTCTTC. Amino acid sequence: CASSSLTGSYNEQFF.

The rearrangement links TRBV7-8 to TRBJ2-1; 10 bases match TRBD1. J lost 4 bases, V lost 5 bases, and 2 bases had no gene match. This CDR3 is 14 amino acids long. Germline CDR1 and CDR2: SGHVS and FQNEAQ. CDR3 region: CASSQGQGYNEQFF. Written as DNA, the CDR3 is TGTGCCAGCAGCCAGGGACAGGGGTACAATGAGCAGTTCTTC.

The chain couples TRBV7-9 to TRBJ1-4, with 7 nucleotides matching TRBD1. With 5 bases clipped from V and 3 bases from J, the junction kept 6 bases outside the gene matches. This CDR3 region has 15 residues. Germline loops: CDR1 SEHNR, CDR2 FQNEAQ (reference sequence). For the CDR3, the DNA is TGTGCCAGCAGCCCTGACAGGGAGGCTAATGAAAAACTGTTTTTT. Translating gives CASSPDREANEKLFF.

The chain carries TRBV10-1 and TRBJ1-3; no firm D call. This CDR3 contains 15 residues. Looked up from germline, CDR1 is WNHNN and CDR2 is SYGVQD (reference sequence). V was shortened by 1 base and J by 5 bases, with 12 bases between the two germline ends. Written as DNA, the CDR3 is TGCGCCAGCAGTGAGTTGGAGGGAGACAGAAACACCATATATTTT. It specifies CASSELEGDRNTIYF.

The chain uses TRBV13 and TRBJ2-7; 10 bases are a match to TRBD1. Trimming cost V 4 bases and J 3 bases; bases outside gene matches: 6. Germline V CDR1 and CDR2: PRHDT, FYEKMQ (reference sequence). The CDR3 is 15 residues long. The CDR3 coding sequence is TGTGCCAGCAGCTCGGACAGGGGGTCTTTCTACGAGCAGTACTTC. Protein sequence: CASSSDRGSFYEQYF.

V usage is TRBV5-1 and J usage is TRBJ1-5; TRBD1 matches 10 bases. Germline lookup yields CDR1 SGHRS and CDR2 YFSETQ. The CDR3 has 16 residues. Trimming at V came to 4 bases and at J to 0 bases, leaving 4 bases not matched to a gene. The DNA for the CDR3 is TGCGCCAGCAGCCCGGGGACAGGGGCTAGCAATCAGCCCCAGCATTTT. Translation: CASSPGTGASNQPQHF.

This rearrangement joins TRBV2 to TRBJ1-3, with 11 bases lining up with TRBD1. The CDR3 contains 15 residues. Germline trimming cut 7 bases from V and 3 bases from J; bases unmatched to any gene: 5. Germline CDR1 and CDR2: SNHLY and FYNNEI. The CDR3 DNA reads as TGTGCCAGCACTTGGACAGGGGGCAATGGAAACACCATATATTTT. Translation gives CASTWTGGNGNTIYF.

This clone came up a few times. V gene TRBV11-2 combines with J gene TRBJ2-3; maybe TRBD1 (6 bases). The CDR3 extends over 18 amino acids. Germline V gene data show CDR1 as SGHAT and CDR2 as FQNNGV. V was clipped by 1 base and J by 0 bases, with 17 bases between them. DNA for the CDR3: TGTGCCAGCAGCTTAGTGCTCTATGGACAGTATAGCACAGATACGCAGTATTTT. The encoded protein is CASSLVLYGQYSTDTQYF. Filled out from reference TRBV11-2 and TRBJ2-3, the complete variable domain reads EAGVAQSPRYKIIEKRQSVAFWCNPISGHATLYWYQQILGQGPKLLIQFQNNGVVDDSQLPKDRFSAERLKGVDSTLKIQPAKLEDSAVYLCASSLVLYGQYSTDTQYFGPGTRLTVL.

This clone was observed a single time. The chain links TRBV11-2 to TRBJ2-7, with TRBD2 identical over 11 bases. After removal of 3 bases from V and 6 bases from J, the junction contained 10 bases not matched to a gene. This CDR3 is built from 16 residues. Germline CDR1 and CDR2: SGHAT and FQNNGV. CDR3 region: CASSLIAGGNFGEQYF. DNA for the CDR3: TGTGCCAGCAGCTTGATAGCGGGAGGGAATTTCGGCGAGCAGTACTTC. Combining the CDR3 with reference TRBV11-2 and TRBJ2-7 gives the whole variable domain EAGVAQSPRYKIIEKRQSVAFWCNPISGHATLYWYQQILGQGPKLLIQFQNNGVVDDSQLPKDRFSAERLKGVDSTLKIQPAKLEDSAVYLCASSLIAGGNFGEQYFGPGTRLTVT.

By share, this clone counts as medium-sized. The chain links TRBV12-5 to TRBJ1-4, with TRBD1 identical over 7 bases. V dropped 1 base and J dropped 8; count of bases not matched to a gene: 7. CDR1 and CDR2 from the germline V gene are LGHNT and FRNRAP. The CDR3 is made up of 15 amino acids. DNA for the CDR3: TGTGCTAGTGGTTTGGAGGGGGCACTTGGGGAAAAACTGTTTTTT. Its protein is CASGLEGALGEKLFF.

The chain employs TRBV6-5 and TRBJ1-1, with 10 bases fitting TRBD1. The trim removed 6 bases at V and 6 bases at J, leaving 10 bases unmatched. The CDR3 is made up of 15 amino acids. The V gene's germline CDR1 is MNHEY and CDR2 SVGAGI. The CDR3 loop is CASSPDRGSTSEAFF. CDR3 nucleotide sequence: TGTGCCAGCAGCCCGGACAGGGGGAGTACCTCTGAAGCTTTCTTT.

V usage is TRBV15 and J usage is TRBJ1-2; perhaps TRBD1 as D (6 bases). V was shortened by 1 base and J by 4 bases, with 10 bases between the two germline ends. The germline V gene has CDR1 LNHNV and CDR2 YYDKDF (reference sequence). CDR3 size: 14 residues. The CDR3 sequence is CATSRGVGGYGYTF. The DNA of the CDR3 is TGTGCCACCAGCAGAGGGGTAGGGGGCTATGGCTACACCTTC.

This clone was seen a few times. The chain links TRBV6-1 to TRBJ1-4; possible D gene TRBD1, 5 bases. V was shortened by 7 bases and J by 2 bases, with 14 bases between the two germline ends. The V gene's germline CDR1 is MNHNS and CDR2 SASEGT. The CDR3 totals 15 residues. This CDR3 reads CASTVRDSTNEKLFF. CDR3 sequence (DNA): TGTGCCAGCACAGTCAGGGATTCGACTAATGAAAAACTGTTTTTT.

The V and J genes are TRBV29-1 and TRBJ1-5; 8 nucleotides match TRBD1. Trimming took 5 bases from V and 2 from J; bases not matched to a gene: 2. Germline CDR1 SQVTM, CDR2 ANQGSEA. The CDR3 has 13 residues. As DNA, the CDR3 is TGCAGCGTTACAGGGGGAGGCAATCAGCCCCAGCATTTT. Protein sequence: CSVTGGGNQPQHF.

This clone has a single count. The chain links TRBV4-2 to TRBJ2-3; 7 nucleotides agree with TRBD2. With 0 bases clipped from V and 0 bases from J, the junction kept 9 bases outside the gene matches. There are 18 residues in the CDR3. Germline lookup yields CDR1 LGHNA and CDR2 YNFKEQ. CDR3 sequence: CASSQDGGGATSTDTQYF. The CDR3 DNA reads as TGTGCCAGCAGCCAAGATGGGGGGGGAGCGACTAGCACAGATACGCAGTATTTT.